The 19 T cell receptor beta chains below all came from one sample that was sequenced in a study of Ad26.COV2.S vaccination and SARS-CoV-2 variants. Described treatment: roughly 20 received Ad26.COV2.S at low or high dose, single or two shots; several received placebo; per-sample allocation not given. Following the first vaccine or placebo injection, samples were taken on day 63. This table comes from immunoSEQ multiplex PCR, and its TCRdb copy is limited to in-frame clones, with some not included. This table holds around 250,000 clones, around 87% found once. Specimen: peripheral blood, collected in a trial of Ad26.COV2.S vaccine versus placebo. The receptors come from a person aged 18-60 years who received the Ad26.COV2.S COVID-19 vaccine or a placebo.

The V call is TRBV2, the J call TRBJ1-1, with D tentatively TRBD1 (5 bases). The CDR3 totals 13 residues. Germline V lookup: CDR1 SNHLY, CDR2 FYNNEI. Trimming stripped 6 bases from V and 12 bases from J, with 20 bases between. The CDR3: CASSPGGGLSSFF. The CDR3 nucleotides are TGTGCCAGCAGCCCTGGGGGGGGTCTGAGTTCTTTCTTT.

This chain joins TRBV10-2 and TRBJ2-7, with D possibly matching TRBD2 (5 bases). Trimming cost V 6 bases and J 1 base, with 10 bases left between them. CDR3 size: 13 residues. From germline, CDR1 is WSHSY and CDR2 SAAADI. The CDR3 loop reads CASRAGGSYEQYF. Written as DNA, the CDR3 is TGCGCCAGCAGGGCGGGTGGATCCTACGAGCAGTACTTC.

This clone was recorded once. The rearrangement uses TRBV6-5 and TRBJ2-7; D ambiguous. This CDR3 region has 13 residues. V lost 0 bases and J lost 3, with 6 bases in between. Germline V CDR1 and CDR2: MNHEY, SVGAGI. The CDR3 nucleotides are TGTGCCAGCAGTTACTCGTTTGGCTACGAGCAGTACTTC. Its protein is CASSYSFGYEQYF.

The V and J genes are TRBV19 and TRBJ1-2; 8 nucleotides line up with TRBD1. Germline CDR1 reads LNHDA; CDR2 reads SQIVND (reference sequence). Trimming took 3 bases from V and 4 from J; bases not matched to a gene: 7. This CDR3 spans 15 amino acids. The CDR3 DNA reads TGTGCCAGTAGTATCCCACAGGGGGGTCCCTATGGCTACACCTTC. Translating it yields CASSIPQGGPYGYTF.

The chain is built from TRBV6-5 and TRBJ2-2; 10 positions agree with TRBD2. The CDR3 spans 15 residues. Unmatched junction bases numbered 5, after V lost 5 bases and J lost 5 bases. The germline CDR1 and CDR2 sequences are MNHEY and SVGAGI. CDR3 region: CASSKGLARTGELFF. The CDR3 coding sequence is TGTGCCAGCAGTAAGGGACTAGCGAGGACCGGGGAGCTGTTTTTT.

This clone has just a few counts. The rearrangement joins TRBV7-2 to TRBJ1-5; D uncertain. From germline, CDR1 is SGHTA and CDR2 FQGNSA. The CDR3 totals 15 residues. V lost 0 bases, J lost 2 bases, and 8 bases lay in between. DNA for the CDR3: TGTGCCAGCAGCTTAGCGATGGGCGGCAATCAGCCCCAGCATTTT. Protein product: CASSLAMGGNQPQHF.

The chain has TRBV7-2 and TRBJ2-7; D is unresolved. Germline lookup yields CDR1 SGHTA and CDR2 FQGNSA. V shed 5 bases and J shed 6 bases, with 11 bases lying between them. The CDR3 runs to 12 residues. CDR3 bases: TGTGCCAGCAGCCCACTTAGTGGCGAGCAGTACTTC. Amino acid sequence: CASSPLSGEQYF.

CDR3 sequence (DNA): TGTGCCAGCAGCTTACTAACGGGAGGGTCCTACGAGCAGTACTTC. It codes for CASSLLTGGSYEQYF. The chain links TRBV7-2 to TRBJ2-7; 8 bases are shared with TRBD2. Unmatched junction bases numbered 4, after V lost 2 bases and J lost 1 base. The CDR3 totals 15 residues. The germline gives CDR1 SGHTA, CDR2 FQGNSA. Complete variable domain (other parts from reference TRBV7-2 and TRBJ2-7): GAGVSQSPSNKVTEKGKDVELRCDPISGHTALYWYRQSLGQGLEFLIYFQGNSAPDKSGLPSDRFSAERTGGSVSTLTIQRTQQEDSAVYLCASSLLTGGSYEQYFGPGTRLTVT.

This clone has only a few counts. The chain uses TRBV27 and TRBJ1-6; no clear D. This CDR3 region has 19 residues. The germline V gene has CDR1 MNHEY and CDR2 SMNVEV (reference sequence). V lost 5 bases and J 0 bases, leaving 20 bases between the germline ends. The CDR3 DNA reads TGTGCCAGCAGTCGATACCGTAGCCAAGGGAGCTCCTATAATTCACCCCTCCACTTT. This sequence encodes CASSRYRSQGSSYNSPLHF.

The rearrangement links TRBV5-8 to TRBJ1-3; a weak D match, TRBD1 (5 bases). In germline, CDR1 is SGHTS, CDR2 YDEGEE. Trimming removed 2 bases at V and 1 base at J, with 7 bases between. CDR3 length: 14 amino acids. CDR3 DNA sequence: TGTGCCAGCAGCTTCGACAGATCTGGAAACACCATATATTTT. Its translation: CASSFDRSGNTIYF.

This clone showed up just once. This chain links TRBV4-3 with TRBJ1-3; 7 positions match TRBD1. Per the germline V gene, CDR1 is LGHNA and CDR2 is YSLEER. This CDR3 spans 19 amino acids. Trimming took 0 bases from V and 1 from J; bases not matched to a gene: 12. CDR3 loop: CASSQDLPGGISSGNTIYF. In DNA form, the CDR3 reads TGCGCCAGCAGCCAAGATCTTCCAGGGGGGATCTCATCTGGAAACACCATATATTTT.

V and J are TRBV4-2 and TRBJ2-5, with 12 bases matching TRBD2. This CDR3 has 15 residues. J lost 5 bases, V lost 2 bases, and 3 bases had no gene match. Germline CDR1 LGHNA, CDR2 YNFKEQ. In nucleotides, the CDR3 is TGTGCCAGCAGCCAAAGGACTAGCGGGGTGGAGACCCAGTACTTC. Amino acid sequence: CASSQRTSGVETQYF.

The chain couples TRBV6-2 or TRBV6-3 to TRBJ1-2, with TRBD1 as a possible D gene (6 bases). The CDR3 length is 12 residues. V was pared by 2 bases and J by 8 bases, with 9 bases between. Per the germline V gene, CDR1 is MNHEY and CDR2 is SVGEGT. The CDR3 nucleotides read TGTGCCAGCAGTTACGGGGGCGTCGGCTACACCTTC. Its translation: CASSYGGVGYTF.

The chain links TRBV6-2 or TRBV6-3 to TRBJ2-7; 11 bases agree with TRBD2. Trimming took 7 bases from V and 0 from J; bases not matched to a gene: 14. This CDR3 comprises 18 residues. Germline V CDR1 and CDR2: MNHEY, SVGEGT. In nucleotides, the CDR3 is TGTGCCAGCACCCCACAGGGGACTAGCGGATATAGCTCCTACGAGCAGTACTTC. This sequence encodes CASTPQGTSGYSSYEQYF.

This rearrangement joins TRBV2 to TRBJ2-2; 7 bases are shared with TRBD2. The CDR3 extends over 16 amino acids. The germline CDR1 and CDR2 sequences are SNHLY and FYNNEI. Germline trimming cut 2 bases from V and 1 base from J; bases unmatched to any gene: 4. The CDR3 DNA follows: TGTGCCAGCAGTGAATTCGGGGGGAGGAACACCGGGGAGCTGTTTTTT. Translated: CASSEFGGRNTGELFF.

The rearrangement links TRBV5-1 to TRBJ2-1, with D maybe TRBD2 (6 bases). Germline loops: CDR1 SGHRS, CDR2 YFSETQ. This CDR3 region has 14 residues. V lost 2 bases and J lost 9, with 15 bases in between. The CDR3: CASSFAGTGPEQFF. Here the CDR3 DNA reads TGCGCCAGCAGCTTTGCGGGGACGGGCCCTGAGCAGTTCTTC. The whole variable domain, filled in from reference TRBV5-1 and TRBJ2-1, reads KAGVTQTPRYLIKTRGQQVTLSCSPISGHRSVSWYQQTPGQGLQFLFEYFSETQRNKGNFPGRFSGRQFSNSRSEMNVSTLELGDSALYLCASSFAGTGPEQFFGPGTRLTVL.

The chain combines TRBV10-3 with TRBJ1-2; D is perhaps TRBD1 (5 bases). Germline CDR1 reads ENHRY; CDR2 reads SYGVKD. The germline V and J ends were trimmed by 4 bases and 8 bases, with 8 bases remaining between them. There are 11 residues in the CDR3. The CDR3 loop reads CAISVSGGYTF. The CDR3 DNA follows: TGTGCCATCAGTGTATCAGGGGGCTACACCTTC.

This chain uses TRBV4-2 with TRBJ2-3, with D perhaps matching TRBD1 or TRBD2 (6 bases each). V gave up 0 bases and J gave up 1 base, with 11 bases separating them. The germline CDR1 and CDR2 sequences are LGHNA and YNFKEQ. The CDR3 covers 16 residues. The DNA for the CDR3 is TGTGCCAGCAGCCAAGATCTGGGGGGCCGCACAGATACGCAGTATTTT. Protein product: CASSQDLGGRTDTQYF.

V usage is TRBV25-1 and J usage is TRBJ2-6, with D unclear. This CDR3 has 13 residues. Trimming stripped 1 base from V and 4 bases from J, with 2 bases between. Germline V gives CDR1 MGHDK, CDR2 SYGVNS. The CDR3 DNA is TGTGCCAGCAGTGAATCGGGGGCCAACGTCCTGACTTTC. Its translation: CASSESGANVLTF.